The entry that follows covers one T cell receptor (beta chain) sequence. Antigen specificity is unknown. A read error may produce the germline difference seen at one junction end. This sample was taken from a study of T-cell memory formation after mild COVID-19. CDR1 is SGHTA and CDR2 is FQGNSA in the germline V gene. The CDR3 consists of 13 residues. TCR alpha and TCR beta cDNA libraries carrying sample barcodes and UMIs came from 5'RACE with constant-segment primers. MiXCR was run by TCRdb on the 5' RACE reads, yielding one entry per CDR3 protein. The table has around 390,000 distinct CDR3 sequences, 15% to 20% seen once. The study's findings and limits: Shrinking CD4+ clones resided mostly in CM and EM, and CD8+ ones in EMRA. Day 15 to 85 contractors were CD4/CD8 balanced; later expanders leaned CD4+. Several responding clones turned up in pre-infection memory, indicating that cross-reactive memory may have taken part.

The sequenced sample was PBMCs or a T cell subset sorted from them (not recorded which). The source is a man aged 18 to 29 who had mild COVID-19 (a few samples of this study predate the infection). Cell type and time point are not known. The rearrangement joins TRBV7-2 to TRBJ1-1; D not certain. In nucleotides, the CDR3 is TGTGCCAGCAGCTCGACGCGAACCACTGAAGTTTTCTTT. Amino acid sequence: CASSSTRTTEVFF.